The 13 T cell receptor beta chains below come from one sample, sequenced in a study of T cells in tuberculosis. The repertoire was sequenced with immunoSEQ multiplex PCR; TCRdb's copy has only in-frame clones and lacks some. The sample yields about 43,000 clones, around 94% seen once. Material: PBMCs. The receptors stem from a donor aged 5 to 30 with latent tuberculosis or without tuberculosis infection. Some clones in this sample may be carry-over from other donors' samples.

This chain uses TRBV18 with TRBJ2-1, with a weak D call TRBD2 (6 bases). The germline V gene encodes CDR1 KGHSH and CDR2 LQKENI. The CDR3 spans 15 residues. The V end lost 5 bases, the J end lost 0 bases, and 11 bases lay between the germline ends. The CDR3 nucleotides read TGTGCCAGCTCAGCTAGCGTGGACTCCTACAATGAGCAGTTCTTC. This gives the protein CASSASVDSYNEQFF.

This clone came up once. This rearrangement joins TRBV4-3 to TRBJ2-7; 9 bases map to TRBD1. Germline CDR1 LGHNA, CDR2 YSLEER. Unmatched junction bases numbered 12, after V lost 3 bases and J lost 6 bases. CDR3 length: 16 amino acids. Here the CDR3 reads CASSHGSGTGYSEQYF. CDR3 bases: TGCGCCAGCAGCCATGGCTCCGGGACAGGGTATAGCGAGCAGTACTTC.

The chain carries TRBV7-9 and TRBJ2-1; 11 bases match TRBD2. Germline loops: CDR1 SEHNR, CDR2 FQNEAQ (reference sequence). There are 15 residues in the CDR3. J was trimmed by 8 bases and V by 3 bases; bases with no gene match: 6. The CDR3 loop is CASSFTSGSRDEQFF. The CDR3 nucleotides read TGTGCCAGCAGCTTCACTAGCGGGAGTAGGGATGAGCAGTTCTTC.

This clone has only one observation. V is TRBV2 and J is TRBJ2-7, with D maybe TRBD1 (6 bases). Germline loops: CDR1 SNHLY, CDR2 FYNNEI. This CDR3 spans 18 amino acids. Trimming took 8 bases from V and 2 from J, leaving 28 bases between them. The CDR3 region has the DNA TGTGCCAGCCAGAGACAGTTAATCCGGGACAACGAACCCTACGAGCAGTACTTC. The encoded protein is CASQRQLIRDNEPYEQYF. The complete variable domain, with remaining parts taken from reference TRBV2 and TRBJ2-7, reads EPEVTQTPSHQVTQMGQEVILRCVPISNHLYFYWYRQILGQKVEFLVSFYNNEISEKSEIFDDQFSVERPDGSNFTLKIRSTKLEDSAMYFCASQRQLIRDNEPYEQYFGPGTRLTVT.

V usage is TRBV6-5 and J usage is TRBJ1-1; D might be TRBD1 (5 bases). Deletions cut 0 bases from V and 0 bases from J, with 8 bases between. The CDR3 covers 15 residues. CDR1 and CDR2 (germline): MNHEY, SVGAGI. The CDR3 spells CASSYSGLMNTEAFF. In nucleotides, the CDR3 is TGTGCCAGCAGTTACTCGGGGCTCATGAACACTGAAGCTTTCTTT.

The V gene is TRBV29-1, the J gene TRBJ2-5; D perhaps matches TRBD1 (6 bases). This CDR3 region has 13 residues. Germline V gene lookup returns CDR1 SQVTM and CDR2 ANQGSEA. The ends were cut back, 3 bases at V and 1 base at J, with 9 bases in the middle. The CDR3 here is CSVDRGGQETQYF. CDR3 in DNA: TGCAGCGTTGATCGAGGGGGCCAAGAGACCCAGTACTTC. Together with reference TRBV29-1 and TRBJ2-5, the CDR3 gives the full variable domain: SAVISQKPSRDICQRGTSLTIQCQVDSQVTMMFWYRQQPGQSLTLIATANQGSEATYESGFVIDKFPISRPNLTFSTLTVSNMSPEDSSIYLCSVDRGGQETQYFGPGTRLLVL.

The chain couples TRBV30 to TRBJ1-4; D is possibly TRBD1 (5 bases). Trimming left V 1 base short and J 6 bases short, with 12 bases between. Germline lookup yields CDR1 GTSNPN and CDR2 SVGIG (reference sequence). The CDR3 spans 14 residues. CDR3 region: CAWSGGGIDEKLFF. Written as DNA, the CDR3 is TGTGCCTGGAGTGGCGGGGGGATTGATGAAAAACTGTTTTTT.

This chain uses TRBV5-4 with TRBJ2-5; possible D gene TRBD1, 5 bases. V dropped 4 bases and J dropped 3 bases, with 10 bases sitting between them. The CDR3 is made up of 13 amino acids. Germline CDR1 SGHNT, CDR2 YYREEE (reference sequence). The CDR3 protein is CASSKTVKETQYF. In nucleotides, the CDR3 is TGTGCCAGCAGCAAGACAGTAAAAGAGACCCAGTACTTC.

This clone was observed a single time. This chain uses TRBV10-1 with TRBJ2-1; TRBD2 agrees at 10 bases. CDR3 length: 14 amino acids. V trimming: 6 bases; J trimming: 7 bases; junction bases outside the gene matches: 6. Germline-derived CDR1 and CDR2 are WNHNN and SYGVQD (reference sequence). CDR3 in DNA: TGCGCCAGCAGAGCGGGACTAGCGTCTAATGAGCAGTTCTTC. It yields the protein CASRAGLASNEQFF.

This clone was observed a handful of times. The J gene is TRBJ2-7, the V gene TRBV28; 10 positions match TRBD2. The CDR3 spans 15 residues. Germline V gives CDR1 MDHEN, CDR2 SYDVKM. Trimming removed 3 bases from V and 7 bases from J; junction bases left unmatched: 9. DNA for the CDR3: TGTGCCAGCAGTTTCGCGTTGATAGCGGGAGGTGAGCAGTACTTC. This sequence encodes CASSFALIAGGEQYF.

V is TRBV4-1 and J is TRBJ1-1; D unresolved. The germline V and J ends were trimmed by 0 bases and 12 bases, with 26 bases remaining between them. CDR3 length equals 17 residues. Germline values: CDR1 MGHRA, CDR2 YSYEKL. The CDR3: CASSQDLILSGDGETFF. The CDR3 nucleotides are TGCGCCAGCAGCCAAGATTTAATCCTCAGCGGGGATGGAGAAACTTTCTTT.

This sequence joins TRBV10-3 and TRBJ2-1; the match to TRBD2 covers 10 bases. Germline V gene sequence: CDR1 ENHRY, CDR2 SYGVKD. With V trimmed by 4 bases and J by 4 bases, 13 bases remained unmatched. This CDR3 comprises 18 residues. The CDR3 loop is CAISATSGKEVQYNEQFF. CDR3 coding DNA: TGTGCCATCAGTGCCACTAGCGGGAAGGAGGTTCAGTACAATGAGCAGTTCTTC.

This rearrangement joins TRBV5-1 to TRBJ2-5; 9 bases match TRBD1. The CDR3 has 14 amino acids. Germline V gene lookup returns CDR1 SGHRS and CDR2 YFSETQ. V lost 2 bases, J lost 5 bases, and 4 bases stayed unmatched. The CDR3 loop is CASSLQGATETQYF. CDR3 DNA: TGCGCCAGCAGCTTACAGGGGGCGACCGAGACCCAGTACTTC.